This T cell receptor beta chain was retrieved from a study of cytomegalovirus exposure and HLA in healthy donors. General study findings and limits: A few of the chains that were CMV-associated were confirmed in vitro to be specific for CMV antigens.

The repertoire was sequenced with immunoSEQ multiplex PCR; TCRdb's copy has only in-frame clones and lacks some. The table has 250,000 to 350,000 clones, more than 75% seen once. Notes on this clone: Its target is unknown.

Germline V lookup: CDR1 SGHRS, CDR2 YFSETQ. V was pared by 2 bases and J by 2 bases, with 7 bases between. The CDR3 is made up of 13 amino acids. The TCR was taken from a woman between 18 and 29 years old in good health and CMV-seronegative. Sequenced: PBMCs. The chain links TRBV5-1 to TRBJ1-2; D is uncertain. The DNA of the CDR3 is TGCGCCAGCAGCTTAGAACTCAACTATGGCTACACCTTC. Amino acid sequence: CASSLELNYGYTF.